The 19 T cell receptor beta chains below all came from one sample that was sequenced in a study of T-cell reconstitution after alpha-beta-depleted transplantation in children. Unique molecular identifiers featured in how the TCRbeta library was prepared. TCRdb used MiXCR to reprocess the PCR reads, holding one entry per CDR3 protein. The sample holds fewer than 120,000 distinct CDR3 sequences, approximately 10% seen once. The sequences come from PBMCs from the stem cell graft donor, collected from the stem cell graft. The receptors were sampled from a human donor who donated a stem cell graft to a child with acute lymphoblastic leukemia.

The chain employs TRBV5-1 and TRBJ2-7; D possibly uses TRBD1 or TRBD2 (5 bases each). The CDR3 runs 14 residues. Germline V gene lookup returns CDR1 SGHRS and CDR2 YFSETQ. Trimming removed 4 bases at V and 2 bases at J, with 13 bases between. The CDR3 here is CASSLGAFAYEQYF. The CDR3 DNA follows: TGCGCCAGCAGCCTCGGGGCCTTCGCCTACGAGCAGTACTTC.

The sample holds many counts of this clonotype. This chain joins TRBV27 and TRBJ1-4; 8 nucleotides align to TRBD1. The CDR3 is 16 residues long. Germline values: CDR1 MNHEY, CDR2 SMNVEV (reference sequence). The V and J ends lost 3 bases and 8 bases, in that order; junction bases with no gene match: 11. CDR3 residues: CASSFPGTGFREKLFF. The CDR3 bases are TGTGCCAGCAGTTTCCCCGGGACAGGCTTTCGGGAAAAACTGTTTTTT. Full variable domain (outside the CDR3, taken from reference TRBV27 and TRBJ1-4): EAQVTQNPRYLITVTGKKLTVTCSQNMNHEYMSWYRQDPGLGLRQIYYSMNVEVTDKGDVPEGYKVSRKEKRNFPLILESPSPNQTSLYFCASSFPGTGFREKLFFGSGTQLSVL.

This clonotype was observed many times. V gene TRBV7-9 combines with J gene TRBJ1-2; D is undetermined. The V gene lost 5 bases and the J gene lost 6 bases, with 19 bases spanning the gap. The CDR3 is 15 amino acids. Germline V gene sequence: CDR1 SEHNR, CDR2 FQNEAQ (reference sequence). CDR3 protein: CASSQTKRAGDGYTF. The CDR3 nucleotides read TGTGCCAGCAGCCAAACCAAGAGGGCGGGCGATGGCTACACCTTC.

This clonotype was counted ten times or more. V gene TRBV12-3 or TRBV12-4 combines with J gene TRBJ1-1; 9 bases match TRBD1. The V gene end was trimmed by 6 bases and the J gene end by 6 bases; junction bases not matched to a gene: 8. The CDR3 loop spans 14 amino acids. The CDR3 nucleotides read TGTGCCAGCAGAGCAGGACAGGGGATGCCTGAAGCTTTCTTT. This gives the protein CASRAGQGMPEAFF.

This clonotype was detected ten times or more. The chain combines TRBV5-1 with TRBJ2-2, with a tentative D call TRBD1 (5 bases). V lost 9 bases and J lost 0, with 15 bases in between. This CDR3 has 15 amino acids. Germline CDR1 SGHRS, CDR2 YFSETQ. Written as DNA, the CDR3 is TGCGCCACCTCCCCGAGACAGCCGAACACCGGGGAGCTGTTTTTT. Its protein is CATSPRQPNTGELFF.

This clonotype was recorded at least ten times. J is TRBJ2-7 and V is TRBV5-1; 9 positions agree with TRBD2. The CDR3 loop spans 15 amino acids. V was pared by 4 bases and J by 3 bases, with 8 bases of the junction left unmatched. Germline V gene data show CDR1 as SGHRS and CDR2 as YFSETQ. CDR3 in amino acids: CASSPGGSGSYEQYF. Here the CDR3 DNA reads TGCGCCAGCAGCCCGGGTGGTAGCGGGAGCTACGAGCAGTACTTC.

This clonotype was seen repeatedly, ten times or more. The genes are TRBV9 and TRBJ1-6; no firm D call. With 7 bases removed from V and 0 bases from J, the gap between germline ends came to 8 bases. The CDR3 totals 14 residues. Per the germline V gene, CDR1 is SGDLS and CDR2 is YYNGEE. The CDR3 DNA reads as TGTGCCAGCGCGCGGAGCTCCTATAATTCACCCCTCCACTTT. Its protein is CASARSSYNSPLHF.

The CDR3 spells CASSTRTGAVAQYF. CDR3 bases: TGTGCCAGCAGCACCCGGACAGGGGCGGTGGCCCAGTACTTC. The chain combines TRBV5-4 with TRBJ2-5; 9 positions match TRBD1. This CDR3 comprises 14 residues. Per the germline V gene, CDR1 is SGHNT and CDR2 is YYREEE (reference sequence). V trimming: 4 bases; J trimming: 9 bases; junction bases outside the gene matches: 10.

This clonotype has at least ten counts. J is TRBJ1-4 and V is TRBV18; a possible D gene is TRBD1 (6 bases). CDR3 size: 14 residues. The germline V gene has CDR1 KGHSH and CDR2 LQKENI. Trimming removed 3 bases from V and 3 bases from J, with 8 bases in between. In nucleotides, the CDR3 is TGTGCCAGCTCACCGGACAGATCTAATGAAAAACTGTTTTTT. Residues: CASSPDRSNEKLFF.

This clonotype has a count of ten or more. This rearrangement joins TRBV19 to TRBJ1-5; 7 bases match TRBD1. This CDR3 spans 18 amino acids. After removal of 4 bases from V and 6 bases from J, the junction contained 18 bases not matched to a gene. Germline assignment: CDR1 LNHDA and CDR2 SQIVND (reference sequence). CDR3 nucleotides: TGTGCCAGTAGTACCCCTGCGGACAGGTCCTGGGAGGGTCAGCCCCAGCATTTT. Translation gives CASSTPADRSWEGQPQHF.

This clonotype was counted at least ten times. The V gene is TRBV5-1, the J gene TRBJ2-1, with TRBD1 identical over 7 bases. The V gene's germline CDR1 is SGHRS and CDR2 YFSETQ. Trimming removed 3 bases from V and 2 bases from J; junction bases left unmatched: 8. The CDR3 contains 16 residues. In DNA form, the CDR3 reads TGCGCCAGCAGCTCAATAACCGGGACAGCCTACAATGAGCAGTTCTTC. Its translation is CASSSITGTAYNEQFF.

At least ten counts were recorded for this clonotype. The rearrangement joins TRBV5-1 to TRBJ2-1; D remains unclear. V lost 3 bases and J lost 0, with 10 bases in between. This CDR3 has 15 amino acids. Germline CDR1 reads SGHRS; CDR2 reads YFSETQ. This CDR3 reads CASSSPLGSYNEQFF. CDR3 coding DNA: TGCGCCAGCAGCTCCCCGTTGGGCTCCTACAATGAGCAGTTCTTC.

This clonotype appeared a single time. The chain couples TRBV5-4 to TRBJ2-3; 7 bases fit TRBD1. Germline CDR1 and CDR2: SGHNT and YYREEE (reference sequence). The CDR3 contains 15 residues. With 4 bases clipped from V and 2 bases from J, the junction kept 7 bases outside the gene matches. The CDR3 protein is CASSVGTENTDTQYF. Written as DNA, the CDR3 is TGTGCCAGCAGCGTCGGGACAGAGAACACAGATACGCAGTATTTT.

This clonotype was counted at least ten times. CDR3 protein: CASSFPWSSYNEQFF. The CDR3 DNA is TGTGCCAGCAGTTTTCCGTGGAGCTCCTACAATGAGCAGTTCTTC. This sequence joins TRBV28 and TRBJ2-1; D gene uncertain. The CDR3 has 15 amino acids. Trimming took off 3 bases at V and 0 bases at J, with 9 bases between the two ends. Germline CDR1 MDHEN, CDR2 SYDVKM.

Many counts were recorded for this clonotype. V and J are TRBV24-1 and TRBJ2-3; 7 bases fit TRBD2. The CDR3 contains 14 residues. CDR1 is KGHDR and CDR2 is SFDVKD in the germline V gene. J lost 1 base, V lost 4 bases, and 1 base had no gene match. The CDR3 sequence: CATSDREGTDTQYF. The CDR3 coding sequence is TGTGCCACCAGTGACCGGGAGGGCACAGATACGCAGTATTTT.

This clonotype was recorded many times. This sequence joins TRBV29-1 and TRBJ2-7, with a weak D call TRBD1 (6 bases). The CDR3 contains 13 residues. Germline assignment: CDR1 SQVTM and CDR2 ANQGSEA. The germline V and J ends were trimmed by 7 bases and 2 bases, with 15 bases remaining between them. CDR3 sequence reads: CSARPRGTYEQYF. The CDR3 nucleotides are TGCAGCGCGAGGCCCAGGGGCACCTACGAGCAGTACTTC.

This clonotype has at least ten counts. This chain links TRBV29-1 with TRBJ2-7; 11 nucleotides match TRBD1. With 6 bases clipped from V and 1 base from J, the junction kept 11 bases outside the gene matches. The CDR3 runs to 16 residues. Per the germline V gene, CDR1 is SQVTM and CDR2 is ANQGSEA. This CDR3 reads CSVADGQGAASYEQYF. The CDR3 DNA is TGCAGCGTGGCGGATGGACAGGGGGCGGCATCCTACGAGCAGTACTTC.

This clonotype was seen many times. CDR3 region: CASSQDQGILSYNEQFF. The CDR3 DNA reads TGTGCCAGCAGCCAAGATCAAGGGATACTCTCCTACAATGAGCAGTTCTTC. The chain is built from TRBV3-1 and TRBJ2-1, with unresolved D. The V end was cut by 0 bases, the J end by 0 bases, with 12 bases between. Germline CDR1 and CDR2: LGHDT and YNNKEL (reference sequence). The CDR3 has 17 residues.

In its sample, this clonotype was seen many times. J is TRBJ2-3 and V is TRBV29-1; perhaps TRBD2 as D (5 bases). This CDR3 is built from 13 residues. Germline assignment: CDR1 SQVTM and CDR2 ANQGSEA. The V end lost 1 base, the J end lost 0 bases, and 5 bases lay between the germline ends. CDR3 bases: TGCAGCGTTGAAGCGGGGAGCACAGATACGCAGTATTTT. Translating gives CSVEAGSTDTQYF.